These 11 T cell receptor beta chains share one sample of origin, sequenced in a study of control samples from healthy donors and cancer patients. Here immunoSEQ multiplex PCR was the method, and the copy in TCRdb shows in-frame clones only, minus some. The table includes 100,000 to 150,000 clones, more than 80% detected once. Sequencing was carried out using blood. All receptors derive from a man aged 18 to 29 in good health.

The chain has TRBV11-2 and TRBJ1-2, with unresolved D. With 1 base removed from V and 1 base from J, the gap between germline ends came to 7 bases. Germline assignment: CDR1 SGHAT and CDR2 FQNNGV. The CDR3 spans 14 residues. The CDR3 reads CASSLVLSNYGYTF. In DNA form, the CDR3 reads TGTGCCAGCAGCTTAGTACTCAGTAACTATGGCTACACCTTC.

V and J are TRBV27 and TRBJ2-1; D call uncertain. The CDR3 consists of 14 residues. Deletions cut 2 bases from V and 4 bases from J, with 9 bases between. Germline assignment: CDR1 MNHEY and CDR2 SMNVEV (reference sequence). CDR3 coding DNA: TGTGCCAGCAGTTTAAGTATAACTTACAATGAGCAGTTCTTC. It codes for CASSLSITYNEQFF.

This sequence joins TRBV19 and TRBJ1-1, with TRBD1 identical over 8 bases. This CDR3 region has 13 residues. With V trimmed by 6 bases and J by 5 bases, 5 bases remained unmatched. Germline values: CDR1 LNHDA, CDR2 SQIVND (reference sequence). CDR3 loop: CASRDRVGTEAFF. The CDR3 DNA reads TGTGCCAGTAGGGACAGGGTGGGGACTGAAGCTTTCTTT. Supplemented by reference TRBV19 and TRBJ1-1, the full variable domain reads DGGITQSPKYLFRKEGQNVTLSCEQNLNHDAMYWYRQDPGQGLRLIYYSQIVNDFQKGDIAEGYSVSREKKESFPLTVTSAQKNPTAFYLCASRDRVGTEAFFGQGTRLTVV.

The chain uses TRBV5-8 and TRBJ2-6; D call uncertain. Trimming took 2 bases from V and 0 from J, leaving 9 bases between them. The germline CDR1 and CDR2 sequences are SGHTS and YDEGEE. The CDR3 consists of 16 residues. CDR3 in amino acids: CASSFIWVSGANVLTF. The CDR3 region has the DNA TGTGCCAGCAGCTTCATTTGGGTCTCTGGGGCCAACGTCCTGACTTTC. The complete variable domain, with remaining parts taken from reference TRBV5-8 and TRBJ2-6, reads EAGVTQSPTHLIKTRGQQATLRCSPISGHTSVYWYQQALGLGLQFLLWYDEGEERNRGNFPPRFSGRQFPNYSSELNVNALELEDSALYLCASSFIWVSGANVLTFGAGSRLTVL.

The chain carries TRBV11-2 and TRBJ2-1; 7 nucleotides agree with TRBD2. The CDR3 length is 15 residues. Germline values: CDR1 SGHAT, CDR2 FQNNGV. Trimming removed 5 bases from V and 3 bases from J; junction bases left unmatched: 7. This chain's CDR3 is CASSPMAGVYNEQFF. The CDR3 region has the DNA TGTGCCAGCAGCCCAATGGCGGGAGTCTACAATGAGCAGTTCTTC.

The CDR3 sequence is CASRSLAGLYIEQFF. In DNA form, the CDR3 reads TGTGCAAGTCGCTCCTTAGCGGGACTCTACATTGAGCAGTTCTTC. V is TRBV12-2 and J is TRBJ2-1; TRBD2, the table's D call, lacks a check against the DNA. TRBV12-2 is tagged as a pseudogene. This CDR3 comprises 15 residues.

The chain joins TRBV30 to TRBJ1-4; 9 nucleotides agree with TRBD1. Germline V gene data show CDR1 as GTSNPN and CDR2 as SVGIG (reference sequence). Unmatched junction bases numbered 4, after V lost 3 bases and J lost 5 bases. This CDR3 comprises 14 residues. The CDR3 sequence: CAWRTTGGNEKLFF. CDR3 coding DNA: TGTGCCTGGAGGACGACAGGGGGGAATGAAAAACTGTTTTTT.

The chain has TRBV5-1 and TRBJ2-5; a weak D match, TRBD2 (5 bases). The CDR3 runs to 13 residues. V shed 4 bases and J shed 7 bases, with 14 bases lying between them. Per germline, CDR1 SGHRS and CDR2 YFSETQ. This CDR3 is CASSPGFGGTQYF. The CDR3 DNA follows: TGCGCCAGCAGCCCGGGATTCGGTGGGACCCAGTACTTC. Variable domain in full (rest from reference TRBV5-1 and TRBJ2-5): KAGVTQTPRYLIKTRGQQVTLSCSPISGHRSVSWYQQTPGQGLQFLFEYFSETQRNKGNFPGRFSGRQFSNSRSEMNVSTLELGDSALYLCASSPGFGGTQYFGPGTRLLVL.

V usage is TRBV5-1 and J usage is TRBJ2-6; no reliable D call. Germline V gene lookup returns CDR1 SGHRS and CDR2 YFSETQ. CDR3 length: 15 amino acids. V was trimmed by 4 bases and J by 0 bases, leaving 8 bases between them. CDR3 bases: TGCGCCAGCAGCAATTCCCCCTCTGGGGCCAACGTCCTGACTTTC. It codes for CASSNSPSGANVLTF.

The chain links TRBV12-5 to TRBJ1-5; tentatively, D is TRBD1 (6 bases). Trimming took 6 bases from V and 7 from J, leaving 13 bases between them. The CDR3 loop spans 13 amino acids. The germline CDR1 and CDR2 sequences are LGHNT and FRNRAP. CDR3 sequence reads: CASGGTIVQPQHF. DNA of the CDR3: TGTGCTAGTGGCGGGACAATCGTACAGCCCCAGCATTTT. The full variable domain, in which reference TRBV12-5 and TRBJ1-5 provide the parts outside the CDR3, is DARVTQTPRHKVTEMGQEVTMRCQPILGHNTVFWYRQTMMQGLELLAYFRNRAPLDDSGMPKDRFSAEMPDATLATLKIQPSEPRDSAVYFCASGGTIVQPQHFGDGTRLSIL.

The gene calls are TRBV6-1 and TRBJ2-7, with 9 bases aligning to TRBD1. CDR1 MNHNS and CDR2 SASEGT come from the germline V gene. V gave up 2 bases and J gave up 5 bases; unmatched junction bases: 10. This CDR3 contains 16 residues. CDR3 nucleotide sequence: TGTGCCAGCAGTGAACTCGGACAGGGGCCACCCAACGAGCAGTACGTC. Protein: CASSELGQGPPNEQYV.